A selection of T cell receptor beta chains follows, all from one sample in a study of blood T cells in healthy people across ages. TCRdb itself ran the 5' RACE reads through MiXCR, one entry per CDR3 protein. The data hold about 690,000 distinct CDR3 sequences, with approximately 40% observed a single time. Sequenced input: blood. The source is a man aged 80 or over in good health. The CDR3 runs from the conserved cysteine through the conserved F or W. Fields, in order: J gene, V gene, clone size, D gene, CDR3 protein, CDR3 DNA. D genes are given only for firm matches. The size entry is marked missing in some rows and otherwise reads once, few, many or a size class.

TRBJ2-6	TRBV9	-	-	CASSVDVSGANVLTF	TGTGCCAGCAGCGTAGATGTCTCTGGGGCCAACGTCCTGACTTTC
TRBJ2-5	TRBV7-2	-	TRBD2	CVSSPAARLAGGETQYF	TGTGTCAGCAGCCCTGCAGCACGACTAGCGGGGGGAGAGACCCAGTACTTC
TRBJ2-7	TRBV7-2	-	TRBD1	CASSTRAGGSNEQYF	TGTGCCAGCAGCACACGGGCAGGGGGCTCCAACGAGCAGTACTTC
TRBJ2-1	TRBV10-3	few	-	CAISERGDEQFF	TGTGCCATCAGTGAACGAGGGGATGAGCAGTTCTTC
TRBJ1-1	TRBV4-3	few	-	CASSQVVGWDTEAFF	TGCGCCAGCAGCCAAGTGGTGGGGTGGGACACTGAAGCTTTCTTT
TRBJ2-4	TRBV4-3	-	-	CASSQGFQNIQYF	TGCGCCAGCAGCCAAGGTTTCCAAAACATTCAGTACTTC
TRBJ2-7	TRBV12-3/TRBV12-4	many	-	CATGQDHYEQYF	TGTGCCACGGGGCAGGACCACTACGAGCAGTACTTC
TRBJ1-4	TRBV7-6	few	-	CASSTGGPGKLFF	TGTGCCAGCAGCACGGGGGGTCCAGGAAAACTGTTTTTT
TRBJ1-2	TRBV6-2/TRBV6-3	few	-	CASTDLGGTYGYTF	TGTGCCAGCACCGATTTGGGGGGCACCTATGGCTACACCTTC
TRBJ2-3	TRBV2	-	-	CASSEVGRRTDAQYF	TGTGCCAGCAGTGAAGTTGGCAGGCGCACAGATGCGCAGTATTTT
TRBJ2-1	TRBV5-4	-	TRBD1	CASSGRTGSLNEQFF	TGTGCCAGCAGCGGTAGGACAGGGTCTCTCAATGAGCAGTTCTTC
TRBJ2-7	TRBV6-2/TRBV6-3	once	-	CASSYIQDPYEQYF	TGTGCCAGCAGTTATATTCAGGACCCCTACGAGCAGTACTTC
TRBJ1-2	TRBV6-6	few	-	CASSYSDRGYGYTF	TGTGCCAGCAGTTACTCCGACAGAGGGTATGGCTACACCTTC
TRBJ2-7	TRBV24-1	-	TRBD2	CAASGGTVYEQYF	TGTGCCGCCTCGGGAGGGACTGTCTACGAGCAGTACTTC
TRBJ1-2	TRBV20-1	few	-	CSAWTDNYGYTF	TGCAGTGCGTGGACTGATAACTATGGCTACACCTTC
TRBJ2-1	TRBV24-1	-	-	CATSRQGQGEQFF	TGTGCCACCAGTCGCCAGGGGCAAGGTGAGCAGTTCTTC
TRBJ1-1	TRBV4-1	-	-	CASSQGGGSNTEAFF	TGCGCCAGCAGCCAAGGGGGCGGGTCGAACACTGAAGCTTTCTTT
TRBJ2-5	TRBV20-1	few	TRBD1	CSARGFGQGGGQYF	TGCAGTGCTAGAGGTTTTGGACAGGGGGGAGGGCAGTACTTC
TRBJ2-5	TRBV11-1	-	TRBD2	CTSSLGVGSTSLVSGGYNEQYF	TGTACCAGCAGCTTGGGAGTGGGGTCCACCTCCTTAGTTAGCGGGGGCTACAATGAGCAGTACTTC
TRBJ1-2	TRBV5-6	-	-	CASSQTQGGGYTF	TGTGCCAGCAGCCAAACTCAGGGAGGTGGCTACACCTTC
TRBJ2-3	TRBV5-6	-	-	CASSPRGFGPNAQYF	TGTGCCAGCAGCCCGAGGGGGTTCGGACCTAATGCGCAGTATTTT
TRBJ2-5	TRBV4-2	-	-	CASSQNTKFRETQYF	TGTGCCAGCAGCCAAAACACTAAGTTTCGAGAGACCCAGTACTTC
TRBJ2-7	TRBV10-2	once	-	CASSESNRDAYEQYF	TGCGCCAGCAGTGAGTCGAACAGGGACGCCTACGAGCAGTACTTC
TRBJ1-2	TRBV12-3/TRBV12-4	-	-	CASNKDGQINYGYTF	TGTGCCAGCAATAAGGACGGACAGATTAACTATGGCTACACCTTC
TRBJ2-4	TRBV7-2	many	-	CASSLARQNIQYF	TGTGCCAGCAGCTTAGCCAGGCAAAACATTCAGTACTTC
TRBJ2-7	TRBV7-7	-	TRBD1	CASSPGQEYNEQYF	TGTGCTAGCAGCCCGGGACAGGAATACAATGAGCAGTACTTC
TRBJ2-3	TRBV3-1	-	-	CASSQDSWGAHRVTDTQYF	TGTGCCAGCAGCCAAGATTCTTGGGGCGCCCACCGTGTCACAGATACGCAGTATTTT
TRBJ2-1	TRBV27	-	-	CASSLAGSSYKEQFF	TGTGCCAGCAGTTTAGCGGGGAGCTCCTACAAGGAGCAGTTCTTC
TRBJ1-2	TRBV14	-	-	CASSPTQGSDGYTF	TGTGCCAGCAGCCCAACTCAGGGGTCTGATGGCTACACCTTC
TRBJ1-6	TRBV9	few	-	CASSVDGGYNSPLHF	TGTGCCAGCAGCGTAGACGGGGGTTATAATTCACCCCTCCACTTT
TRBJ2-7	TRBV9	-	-	CASSPLDGVSYEQYF	TGTGCCAGCAGCCCTTTGGACGGGGTTTCCTACGAGCAGTACTTC
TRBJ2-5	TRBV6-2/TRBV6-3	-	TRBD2	CASSYPTTSGRETQYF	TGTGCCAGCAGTTACCCAACGACTAGCGGGAGAGAGACCCAGTACTTC
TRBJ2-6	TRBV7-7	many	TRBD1	CASSSLGQGAPGANVLTF	TGTGCCAGCAGTTCTCTGGGACAGGGGGCTCCTGGGGCCAACGTCCTGACTTTC
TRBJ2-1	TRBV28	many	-	CASSFGGGYEQFF	TGTGCCAGCAGTTTTGGAGGGGGCTATGAGCAGTTCTTC
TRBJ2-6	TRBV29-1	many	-	CSTDTGSGANVLTF	TGCAGCACGGATACCGGGTCCGGGGCCAACGTCCTGACTTTC
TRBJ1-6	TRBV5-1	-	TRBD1	CASSYLRQGFDSPLHF	TGCGCCAGCAGCTACTTAAGACAGGGGTTTGATTCACCCCTCCACTTT
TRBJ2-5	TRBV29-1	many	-	CSVGEGETQYF	TGCAGCGTTGGCGAGGGAGAGACCCAGTACTTC